This T cell receptor beta chain was sequenced in a study of PD-1 blockade in classical Hodgkin lymphoma. This CDR3 comprises 13 residues. CDR1 is MNHEY and CDR2 is SMNVEV in the germline V gene (reference sequence). V was shortened by 5 bases and J by 3 bases, with 8 bases between the two germline ends. Some clones are missing from TCRdb's copy, which holds only in-frame ones; the method was immunoSEQ multiplex PCR. The data hold more than 9,000 clones, with roughly four fifths observed a single time. Sample time point: cycle 4 day 1 (C4D1), after 5 to 7 weeks of nivolumab. Every patient experienced relapse after autologous stem cell transplantation, and brentuximab vedotin exposure varied. The authors purified CD4+ T cells from thawed PBMCs by magnetic negative selection.

This sequence joins TRBV27 and TRBJ2-1, with a possible D match to TRBD2 (5 bases). This sequence was found in a human donor with classical Hodgkin lymphoma. The sample in question was CD4+ T cells from blood, obtained before the fourth cycle of nivolumab. The CDR3 loop reads CASSRGIYNEQFF. In DNA form, the CDR3 reads TGTGCCAGCAGTCGGGGTATCTACAATGAGCAGTTCTTC.